One sample yielded the 27 T cell receptor beta chains listed below, sequenced in a study of blood T cells in healthy people across ages. The authors ran a second PCR of 7 to 11 cycles using a sample-barcoded 5' primer and a J-beta primer mix. TCRdb re-derived calls from the 5' RACE reads in MiXCR, one entry per CDR3 protein. The sample lists 750,000 or so distinct CDR3 sequences, 20% to 30% occurring once. These data were also reused for a study on T cells of mothers and their children.

Sequenced: blood. Receptor source: a boy between 10 and 17 years old in good health.

The chain couples TRBV9 to TRBJ2-3; either TRBD1 or TRBD2 may supply D (5 bases each). This CDR3 is built from 16 residues. Trimming removed 0 bases at V and 2 bases at J, with 13 bases between. Germline-derived CDR1 and CDR2 are SGDLS and YYNGEE. CDR3 sequence: CASSVGGSSYTDTQYF. The CDR3 DNA follows: TGTGCCAGCAGCGTAGGGGGGTCTTCGTACACAGATACGCAGTATTTT.

The genes are TRBV9 and TRBJ2-3, with D uncertain. V was cut by 0 bases and J by 4 bases, with 12 bases left in between. CDR3 size: 15 residues. Germline values: CDR1 SGDLS, CDR2 YYNGEE. The CDR3 DNA reads as TGTGCCAGCAGCGTAGGCCCCCTCGATGCAGATACGCAGTATTTT. This translates into CASSVGPLDADTQYF.

This clonotype was seen more than once but under ten times. The rearrangement joins TRBV5-5 to TRBJ2-3; D may be TRBD2 (5 bases). The V gene's germline CDR1 is SGHKS and CDR2 YYEKEE (reference sequence). The V gene lost 6 bases and the J gene lost 4 bases, with 18 bases spanning the gap. The CDR3 length is 15 residues. This CDR3 reads CASTPSSGGPDTQYF. CDR3 DNA sequence: TGTGCCAGCACCCCATCATCCGGAGGACCAGATACGCAGTATTTT.

This clonotype was counted a few times. The rearrangement links TRBV5-6 to TRBJ1-1; no definite D call. There are 11 residues in the CDR3. Germline V gene data show CDR1 as SGHDT and CDR2 as YYEEEE. Trimming pared 2 bases from V and 7 bases from J, leaving 6 bases between. The CDR3 DNA reads as TGTGCCAGCAGCTTCGGTTATGAAGCTTTCTTT. Its translation is CASSFGYEAFF.

The chain recombines TRBV7-8 with TRBJ2-5; 8 bases line up with TRBD2. Germline CDR1 SGHVS, CDR2 FQNEAQ. This CDR3 region has 15 residues. Germline trimming cut 8 bases from V and 5 bases from J; bases unmatched to any gene: 13. The CDR3 DNA reads as TGTGCCAGCGGCTCAGATAGCGGGAAGAAGGAGACCCAGTACTTC. Its protein product is CASGSDSGKKETQYF.

This clonotype was seen only a few times. The rearrangement uses TRBV7-3 and TRBJ1-1; the match to TRBD1 covers 11 bases. Per germline, CDR1 SGHTA and CDR2 FQGTGA. V lost 3 bases and J lost 3; bases outside the gene matches: 6. The CDR3 has 16 amino acids. Written as DNA, the CDR3 is TGTGCCAGCAGCTTGGAGGGGGGACAGGGGGACACTGAAGCTTTCTTT. Translated, it gives CASSLEGGQGDTEAFF.

This clonotype was seen a few times. V is TRBV20-1 and J is TRBJ1-2; possible D gene TRBD1, 5 bases. V lost 6 bases and J lost 0, with 11 bases in between. This CDR3 has 13 residues. Germline CDR1 reads DFQATT; CDR2 reads SNEGSKA (reference sequence). The CDR3, as DNA: TGCAGTGCCCGGACATCTGCTAACTATGGCTACACCTTC. Translated: CSARTSANYGYTF.

This clonotype was found a few times. The chain couples TRBV7-3 to TRBJ2-7, with a weak D call TRBD1 (6 bases). The CDR3 loop spans 13 amino acids. Trimming took off 0 bases at V and 6 bases at J, with 9 bases between the two ends. CDR1 SGHTA and CDR2 FQGTGA come from the germline V gene. The DNA of the CDR3 is TGTGCCAGCAGCTTAACCCGGACAGCCGAGCAGTACTTC. Protein: CASSLTRTAEQYF.

The chain joins TRBV4-3 to TRBJ2-1, with 13 bases lining up with TRBD2. Trimming removed 3 bases from V and 8 bases from J; junction bases left unmatched: 4. Germline CDR1 is LGHNA and CDR2 is YSLEER. This CDR3 is 15 amino acids long. The CDR3, as DNA: TGCGCCAGCAGCCAGACGGGACTAGCGGGGTATGAGCAGTTCTTC. Translating it yields CASSQTGLAGYEQFF.

This clonotype was recorded a few times. The V and J genes are TRBV28 and TRBJ2-5; 9 bases are shared with TRBD2. CDR1 MDHEN and CDR2 SYDVKM come from the germline V gene. The V gene end was trimmed by 8 bases and the J gene end by 4 bases; junction bases not matched to a gene: 5. The CDR3 sequence is 13 residues long. CDR3 DNA: TGTGCCAGCTCGAATAGCGGGGGAGAGACCCAGTACTTC. Its protein product is CASSNSGGETQYF.

In its sample, this clonotype was seen a few times. V gene TRBV7-8 combines with J gene TRBJ2-5; D unresolved. V gave up 1 base and J gave up 5 bases, with 17 bases separating them. Per germline, CDR1 SGHVS and CDR2 FQNEAQ. The CDR3 has 16 amino acids. The CDR3: CASSLDLLKRRETQYF. The CDR3 DNA reads as TGTGCCAGCAGCTTAGATCTACTTAAACGTCGGGAGACCCAGTACTTC.

This clonotype was found many times. The genes are TRBV7-9 and TRBJ2-1, with D unresolved. The CDR3 is made up of 13 amino acids. From germline, CDR1 is SEHNR and CDR2 FQNEAQ (reference sequence). With 9 bases removed from V and 4 bases from J, the gap between germline ends came to 13 bases. The chain's CDR3 is CASTSWQYNEQFF. The CDR3 nucleotides are TGTGCCAGTACCTCGTGGCAGTACAATGAGCAGTTCTTC. The variable domain in full, completed from reference TRBV7-9 and TRBJ2-1, reads DTGVSQNPRHKITKRGQNVTFRCDPISEHNRLYWYRQTLGQGPEFLTYFQNEAQLEKSRLLSDRFSAERPKGSFSTLEIQRTEQGDSAMYLCASTSWQYNEQFFGPGTRLTVL.

This clonotype was counted only a few times. The chain employs TRBV12-3 or TRBV12-4 and TRBJ2-7; 8 bases are shared with TRBD2. There are 14 residues in the CDR3. The V segment lost 7 bases and the J segment 3 bases; nucleotides outside the gene matches: 8. CDR3 coding DNA: TGTGCCAGCACCGGGACTAGTCGTCGCTACGAGCAGTACTTC. This encodes CASTGTSRRYEQYF.

The chain combines TRBV6-4 with TRBJ1-2; D might be TRBD1 (6 bases). The V gene's germline CDR1 is MRHNA and CDR2 SNTAGT. The ends were cut back, 9 bases at V and 3 bases at J, with 23 bases in the middle. The CDR3 is 16 amino acids. As DNA, the CDR3 is TGTGCCAGTCCAAAGAAGGACAGTCCCCTTCACTATGGCTACACCTTC. Its protein product is CASPKKDSPLHYGYTF.

Of note for this clonotype: Because it lacks the conserved phenylalanine or tryptophan at the end, this CDR3 is likely a read error. No DNA is shown, since the ends of the CDR3 on it are uncertain; the CDR3 is the one TCRdb lists. The chain carries TRBV12-5 and TRBJ1-2; TRBD1 was called by the table and not checked on the DNA. CDR1 is LGHNT and CDR2 is FRNRAP in the germline V gene. The CDR3 totals 14 residues, both ends included. The CDR3 reads CASGLLPGQGSAQV.

The table lists this clonotype with a few counts. The J gene is TRBJ2-7, the V gene TRBV29-1, with D tentatively TRBD1 (7 bases). Trimming pared 3 bases from V and 4 bases from J, leaving 25 bases between. The CDR3 consists of 17 residues. Germline CDR1 SQVTM, CDR2 ANQGSEA. CDR3 sequence (DNA): TGCAGCGTTGATGGCCTAATTGCGGGACAGAATCCTTACGAGCAGTACTTC. As protein: CSVDGLIAGQNPYEQYF.

This clonotype was recorded only once. The chain has TRBV2 and TRBJ2-1; D may be TRBD1 (6 bases). Trimming stripped 4 bases from V and 4 bases from J, with 14 bases between. CDR3 size: 15 residues. CDR1 SNHLY and CDR2 FYNNEI come from the germline V gene. CDR3 sequence reads: CASSGRTVEYNEQFF. CDR3 DNA: TGTGCCAGCAGTGGACGGACAGTAGAGTACAATGAGCAGTTCTTC.

V usage is TRBV10-3 and J usage is TRBJ2-5, with TRBD1 identical over 9 bases. Germline CDR1 ENHRY, CDR2 SYGVKD. CDR3 size: 14 residues. Germline trimming cut 6 bases from V and 5 bases from J; bases unmatched to any gene: 7. CDR3 amino acids: CAISTTGGEETQYF. In nucleotides, the CDR3 is TGTGCCATCAGCACCACAGGGGGCGAGGAGACCCAGTACTTC.

This clonotype was observed a handful of times. The chain recombines TRBV29-1 with TRBJ2-3; D call uncertain. V lost 1 base to trimming and J lost 2 bases, with 13 bases between them. Germline CDR1 SQVTM, CDR2 ANQGSEA. CDR3 length: 15 amino acids. CDR3 sequence (DNA): TGCAGCGTTGAAGGGACGGGCAAAATCACAGATACGCAGTATTTT. It yields the protein CSVEGTGKITDTQYF.

In its sample, this clonotype was seen a few times. The chain recombines TRBV4-2 with TRBJ2-7; TRBD1 aligns across 9 bases. Germline CDR1 reads LGHNA; CDR2 reads YNFKEQ. The CDR3 totals 15 residues. V trimming: 1 base; J trimming: 3 bases; junction bases outside the gene matches: 4. For the CDR3, the DNA is TGTGCCAGCAGCCAAGGTCCGGGACAGGGCTACGAGCAGTACTTC. Its translation is CASSQGPGQGYEQYF.

This clonotype was seen only a few times. The rearrangement uses TRBV4-1 and TRBJ1-4; no firm D call. V was pared by 0 bases and J by 0 bases, with 2 bases between. CDR3 length: 14 residues. Germline values: CDR1 MGHRA, CDR2 YSYEKL. DNA of the CDR3: TGCGCCAGCAGCCAAGATGCAACTAATGAAAAACTGTTTTTT. Protein sequence: CASSQDATNEKLFF.

This clonotype turned up a few times. The rearrangement joins TRBV9 to TRBJ2-1; D tentatively fits TRBD1 or TRBD2 (5 bases each). This CDR3 contains 13 residues. Germline V gives CDR1 SGDLS, CDR2 YYNGEE. The V and J ends lost 4 bases and 6 bases respectively, with 11 bases between them. The CDR3 sequence: CASSPGAPNEQFF. The DNA of the CDR3 is TGTGCCAGCAGCCCCGGGGCCCCCAATGAGCAGTTCTTC.

This sequence joins TRBV7-2 and TRBJ2-5; TRBD2 agrees at 9 bases. Germline V lookup: CDR1 SGHTA, CDR2 FQGNSA. CDR3 length: 17 residues. J gave up 1 base and V 0 bases, and 6 bases lay outside the gene matches. The CDR3 nucleotides read TGTGCCAGCAGCTTAGCGGTAGCGGGGGCCATCCAAGAGACCCAGTACTTC. This sequence encodes CASSLAVAGAIQETQYF.

This chain joins TRBV5-1 and TRBJ2-2, with D tentatively TRBD2 (5 bases). Germline lookup yields CDR1 SGHRS and CDR2 YFSETQ. The CDR3 sequence is 15 residues long. Between the trimmed V and J ends, which lost 4 bases and 6 bases, there was a span of 16 bases. The CDR3 reads CASSLGGLGSGELFF. CDR3 DNA: TGCGCCAGCAGCCTTGGCGGGCTGGGATCCGGGGAGCTGTTTTTT. The full variable domain, rest sourced from reference TRBV5-1 and TRBJ2-2, is KAGVTQTPRYLIKTRGQQVTLSCSPISGHRSVSWYQQTPGQGLQFLFEYFSETQRNKGNFPGRFSGRQFSNSRSEMNVSTLELGDSALYLCASSLGGLGSGELFFGEGSRLTVL.

The chain is built from TRBV20-1 and TRBJ2-1; 7 bases line up with TRBD1. Per germline, CDR1 DFQATT and CDR2 SNEGSKA (reference sequence). This CDR3 comprises 14 residues. The ends lost 5 bases at V and 5 bases at J; junction bases unmatched: 9. CDR3 DNA sequence: TGCAGTGCTTCGGGACAGCGTATTGACAATGAGCAGTTCTTC. Its protein product is CSASGQRIDNEQFF.

This clonotype was seen only a few times. V and J are TRBV7-9 and TRBJ2-4, with D unresolved. Germline CDR1 reads SEHNR; CDR2 reads FQNEAQ (reference sequence). Trimming removed 2 bases at V and 8 bases at J, with 7 bases between. This CDR3 is 12 amino acids long. The CDR3 sequence: CASSLIQDIQYF. CDR3 DNA sequence: TGTGCCAGCAGCTTAATTCAGGACATTCAGTACTTC.

The chain combines TRBV29-1 with TRBJ2-7; TRBD1 matches at 10 bases. The CDR3 runs 12 residues. The V gene end was trimmed by 6 bases and the J gene end by 5 bases; junction bases not matched to a gene: 4. Per germline, CDR1 SQVTM and CDR2 ANQGSEA. The CDR3 loop is CSVPDRGNEQYF. CDR3 nucleotides: TGCAGCGTCCCGGACAGGGGGAACGAGCAGTACTTC.